The present T cell receptor (beta chain) was sequenced within a study of Ad26.COV2.S vaccination and SARS-CoV-2 variants (dated by TCRdb to the early 2020s). Some background on the complete study: Donors in the vaccine arm were drawn from COV1001, a multicentre, randomized, double-blind, placebo-controlled phase I-IIa trial testing Ad26.COV2.S in healthy adults. Ad26.COV2.S was given intramuscularly at 5x10^10 or 1x10^11 viral particles, as a single shot or as two shots 56 days apart. TCRbeta repertoire sequencing was used to assess the specificity and breadth of SARS-CoV-2-reactive T cell receptors after Ad26.COV2.S vaccination. The TCR-sequenced set comprised around 30 samples: approximately 19 Ad26.COV2.S vaccine recipients, 5 placebo recipients and 8 SARS-CoV-2 convalescent individuals. Participants in the trial were split at random into five groups of five each, receiving low-dose or high-dose Ad26.COV2.S once or twice, or else placebo on both occasions. Investigators remained blinded to trial group allocation during experiments and outcome assessment.

The immunoSEQ Assay was the method used to sequence TCRbeta CDR3 regions. After extraction, genomic DNA underwent amplification by bias-controlled multiplex PCR, followed by high-throughput sequencing. The authors processed their data as follows. To quantify the absolute abundance of every unique TCRbeta CDR3 region, sequences were collapsed and filtered. T cell fraction was estimated by normalization of TCRbeta template counts to usable DNA, with usable DNA being measured through amplification of reference genes present in all nucleated cells. Repertoire TCRs were annotated as SARS-CoV-2-specific when V gene, CDR3 amino acid sequence and J gene were exactly matched to a known reactive TCR set. The reference SARS-CoV-2 TCR set was obtained from MIRA and was filtered for enrichment in COVID-19-positive ImmuneCODE repertoires, whereby public or cross-reactive TCRs were removed. Using the MIRA antigens, annotated TCRs were further analysed by specific ORF or by position within an ORF. Depth was the summed frequency of annotated unique rearrangements, while breadth was defined as annotated unique rearrangements over total unique productive rearrangements. TCR breadth was compared between groups using two-sided Wilcoxon rank-sum tests. This immuneACCESS table, as held by TCRdb, lists in-frame sequences with V and J called but not all clones. Of the missing ones, under half trace to an unresolved V gene in checked studies; the others have no known cause. The V and J calls and clone size were taken over from that table, and D and trimming were inferred from the DNA. This sample comprises roughly 320,000 clones, roughly 84% of them detected only once. Approximately 3.6% of the sample goes to the ten largest clones.

Explained via the paper, the treatment or condition label denotes: roughly 20 received Ad26.COV2.S at low or high dose, single or two shots; about 5 received placebo; per-sample allocation not given. For vaccine and placebo recipients, the sequenced repertoires came from samples collected on day 63 after the first injection. In Cohort 1b, around 25 adults aged 18-55 years were enrolled at a single site in Boston, USA, between 29 July and 7 August 2020. Ad26.COV2.S consisted of a replication-incompetent adenovirus type 26 vector by which a prefusion-stabilized SARS-CoV-2 spike protein from the original Wuhan strain was expressed. About this clone itself: Its antigen remains unidentified. No much larger clone exists at a distance of one base, and base qualities are not known.

General findings and caveats noted by the study authors: Vaccine and placebo recipients had comparable non-spike TCR breadth, which fits with the vaccine containing only spike. After vaccination, substantial breadth of spike-specific CD8+ and CD4+ T cell responses was reported. The study was not powered to compare responses between vaccine doses or regimens. The authors noted that the TCR breadth and depth analyses may have underestimated total T cell responses. Spike-specific TCR breadth was higher in Ad26.COV2.S recipients than in placebo recipients (P = 0.0014).

Looking up the germline V gene yields CDR1 MGHDK and CDR2 SYGVNS. V drops 1 base and J drops 0 bases, leaving 15 bases in between. The CDR3 sequence holds 18 residues, the cysteine and phenylalanine included. The only DNA kept is the CDR3, 54 bases in frame from the first base. Recombination linked TRBV25-1 to TRBJ2-2; the D region possibly corresponds to TRBD1 (5 bases align). Specimen: peripheral blood, collected in a trial of Ad26.COV2.S vaccine versus placebo. The TCR was taken from a person aged 18-65 years who received the Ad26.COV2.S COVID-19 vaccine or a placebo. The sequence in DNA is TGTGCCAGCAGTGAATTTGGACAAGGTTTCGCGAACACCGGGGAGCTGTTTTTT. This sequence encodes CASSEFGQGFANTGELFF.